The 19 T cell receptor beta chains in this list originate from one sample, sequenced in a study of blood T cells in healthy people across ages. A second about 7 to 11 cycle PCR used barcoded and J-beta primers. TCRdb re-analysed the 5' RACE reads in MiXCR, keeping a single row per CDR3 protein. The data contain nearly 800,000 distinct CDR3 sequences, 25% of them singletons. In addition, the sample was reused for a study of T cells of mothers and their children.

The sample comprised blood. The receptors were sampled from a boy between 10 and 17 years old in good health.

This clonotype was detected only a few times. The chain joins TRBV12-3 or TRBV12-4 to TRBJ2-2; D possibly corresponds to TRBD2 (5 bases). V lost 6 bases to trimming and J lost 5 bases, with 10 bases between them. The CDR3 totals 13 residues. Here the CDR3 DNA reads TGTGCCAGCAGCAACGAGGGTACCGGGGAGCTGTTTTTT. This encodes CASSNEGTGELFF.

V usage is TRBV20-1 and J usage is TRBJ2-3; 12 bases agree with TRBD2. Germline loops: CDR1 DFQATT, CDR2 SNEGSKA (reference sequence). The CDR3 covers 15 residues. V dropped 2 bases and J dropped 4; count of bases not matched to a gene: 4. The CDR3 region has the DNA TGCAGTGCTAGAATCCTAGCGGGAGGGTCAGATACGCAGTATTTT. Encoded protein: CSARILAGGSDTQYF.

V and J are TRBV6-1 and TRBJ2-5; TRBD1 aligns across 8 bases. The J call may be wrong; the DNA end is better matched by TRBJ2-1. The CDR3 loop spans 17 amino acids. Germline V lookup: CDR1 MNHNS, CDR2 SASEGT. CDR3: CASSLRQGWGKGNEQFF. The CDR3 DNA is TGTGCCAGCAGTCTTAGACAGGGGTGGGGGAAAGGCAATGAGCAGTTCTTC.

This clonotype was counted between two and nine times. The genes are TRBV4-3 and TRBJ2-5, with TRBD1 identical over 9 bases. The J call may be in error: the DNA end matches TRBJ2-1 better. Looked up from germline, CDR1 is LGHNA and CDR2 is YSLEER. CDR3 size: 17 residues. The CDR3 spells CASSQDSGTGPYNEQFF. CDR3 nucleotides: TGCGCCAGCAGCCAAGACTCCGGGACAGGGCCTTACAATGAGCAGTTCTTC.

In its sample, this clonotype was seen a few times. The V gene is TRBV7-2, the J gene TRBJ2-5; 11 nucleotides line up with TRBD2. The germline gives CDR1 SGHTA, CDR2 FQGNSA. There are 15 residues in the CDR3. V lost 5 bases and J lost 7; bases outside the gene matches: 9. The CDR3, as DNA: TGTGCCAGCAGCCCCGAACTAGCGGGAGACCCGACCCAGTACTTC. Residues: CASSPELAGDPTQYF.

The rearrangement links TRBV7-2 to TRBJ2-3; D unclear. V lost 5 bases to trimming and J lost 6 bases, with 12 bases between them. This CDR3 has 13 residues. The germline V gene encodes CDR1 SGHTA and CDR2 FQGNSA. The CDR3 is CASSPDFRDTQYF. CDR3 sequence (DNA): TGTGCCAGCAGCCCTGATTTCAGGGATACGCAGTATTTT.

The chain uses TRBV12-3 or TRBV12-4 and TRBJ2-5; D gene unclear. CDR3 length equals 13 residues. V was clipped by 6 bases and J by 5 bases, with 13 bases between them. For the CDR3, the DNA is TGTGCCAGCAGCCCCGCCGCCAGGGAGACCCAGTACTTC. It translates to CASSPAARETQYF.

This clonotype was detected a few times. The chain is built from TRBV20-1 and TRBJ2-5; TRBD2 might be the D (6 bases). CDR1 DFQATT and CDR2 SNEGSKA come from the germline V gene (reference sequence). This CDR3 spans 17 amino acids. Trimming took 0 bases from V and 2 from J, leaving 19 bases between them. CDR3 nucleotides: TGCAGTGCTAGAGATTTGGGTGGATCGGGGAGGCAAGAGACCCAGTACTTC. Encoded protein: CSARDLGGSGRQETQYF.

This clonotype was found a few times. This chain joins TRBV20-1 and TRBJ2-5, with D hard to call. The DNA matches TRBJ2-7 better at its end, which makes the J call doubtful. CDR1 DFQATT and CDR2 SNEGSKA come from the germline V gene (reference sequence). The CDR3 is 14 residues long. CDR3 in amino acids: CSARDRPVSYEQYF. The CDR3 region has the DNA TGCAGTGCTAGAGATCGCCCGGTTTCCTACGAGCAGTACTTC.

The sample holds many counts of this clonotype. The gene calls are TRBV6-2 or TRBV6-3 and TRBJ2-3; a weak D match, TRBD2 (6 bases). Germline lookup yields CDR1 MNHEY and CDR2 SVGEGT. The CDR3 sequence is 15 residues long. V lost 8 bases and J 3 bases, leaving 18 bases between the germline ends. The CDR3 nucleotides are TGTGCCAGCTGCACCGGGACTCTACCTACAGATACGCAGTATTTT. Translating gives CASCTGTLPTDTQYF.

This chain connects TRBV20-1 to TRBJ1-3; D is unclear. The germline V and J ends were trimmed by 1 base and 5 bases, with 12 bases remaining between them. Germline V gene sequence: CDR1 DFQATT, CDR2 SNEGSKA (reference sequence). CDR3 length equals 14 residues. This CDR3 is CSARVGGERNTIYF. CDR3 sequence (DNA): TGCAGTGCTAGAGTCGGCGGGGAACGAAACACCATATATTTT.

This rearrangement joins TRBV6-1 to TRBJ1-5; TRBD1 might be the D (5 bases). Germline assignment: CDR1 MNHNS and CDR2 SASEGT. V dropped 7 bases and J dropped 2 bases, with 15 bases sitting between them. CDR3 length: 15 amino acids. CDR3 coding DNA: TGTGCCAGCACTCAAACGGGGGGTGGCAATCAGCCCCAGCATTTT. The encoded protein is CASTQTGGGNQPQHF.

This clonotype was observed a few times. The chain employs TRBV5-1 and TRBJ2-1; 7 bases map to TRBD1. J gave up 5 bases and V 4 bases, and 9 bases lay outside the gene matches. CDR1 and CDR2 from the germline V gene are SGHRS and YFSETQ. The CDR3 covers 15 residues. The CDR3 here is CASSQGEMVDNEQFF. CDR3 DNA sequence: TGCGCCAGCAGCCAGGGGGAGATGGTAGACAATGAGCAGTTCTTC. Looking up the rest from reference TRBV5-1 and TRBJ2-1 gives the full variable domain: KAGVTQTPRYLIKTRGQQVTLSCSPISGHRSVSWYQQTPGQGLQFLFEYFSETQRNKGNFPGRFSGRQFSNSRSEMNVSTLELGDSALYLCASSQGEMVDNEQFFGPGTRLTVL.

This clonotype was counted only a few times. The chain recombines TRBV7-8 with TRBJ2-7; 12 bases are shared with TRBD2. Germline loops: CDR1 SGHVS, CDR2 FQNEAQ. This CDR3 is 17 amino acids long. Trimming cost V 2 bases and J 2 bases; bases outside gene matches: 7. For the CDR3, the DNA is TGTGCCAGCAGCTTAACTCGGACTAGCGGGAATCCCTACGAGCAGTACTTC. Translation: CASSLTRTSGNPYEQYF.

This clonotype occurred a few times. The chain uses TRBV5-1 and TRBJ1-5; 11 bases align to TRBD1. This CDR3 region has 17 residues. Germline loops: CDR1 SGHRS, CDR2 YFSETQ. Trimming cost V 4 bases and J 5 bases; bases outside gene matches: 11. CDR3 nucleotides: TGCGCCAGCAGCCCTACCTACCGGACAGGGGGCTATCAGCCCCAGCATTTT. This sequence encodes CASSPTYRTGGYQPQHF.

This clonotype showed up just a few times. This chain links TRBV21-1 with TRBJ2-3; the tabulated D call, TRBD2, remains unverified against the DNA. TRBV21-1 is a known pseudogene. This CDR3 contains 18 residues. The CDR3 protein is CASSKASSSGGRTDTQYF. DNA of the CDR3: TGTGCCAGCAGCAAAGCGTCGTCTAGCGGGGGGCGGACAGATACGCAGTATTTT.

This clonotype turned up a few times. The genes are TRBV5-1 and TRBJ1-2; 7 positions agree with TRBD1. From germline, CDR1 is SGHRS and CDR2 YFSETQ. The CDR3 is 15 residues long. J was trimmed by 2 bases and V by 0 bases; bases with no gene match: 4. The CDR3 spells CASSLAYRGNYGYTF. The CDR3 DNA reads TGCGCCAGCAGCTTGGCGTACAGGGGAAACTATGGCTACACCTTC.

This clonotype has only a few counts. The CDR3 spells CASSFPLADSYEQYF. The DNA of the CDR3 is TGTGCCAGCAGTTTCCCACTAGCGGACTCCTACGAGCAGTACTTC. The chain employs TRBV28 and TRBJ2-7; 8 nucleotides align to TRBD2. The CDR3 totals 15 residues. Unmatched junction bases numbered 4, after V lost 3 bases and J lost 0 bases. CDR1 MDHEN and CDR2 SYDVKM come from the germline V gene.

This chain links TRBV20-1 with TRBJ2-7; D assignment may be TRBD1 or TRBD2 (5 bases each). The germline CDR1 and CDR2 sequences are DFQATT and SNEGSKA (reference sequence). The CDR3 is 12 amino acids. V lost 0 bases and J 5 bases, leaving 8 bases between the germline ends. The CDR3 bases are TGCAGTGCTAGAGATGAGGGGAACGAGCAGTACTTC. This sequence encodes CSARDEGNEQYF.